These T cell receptor beta chains were read from a single sample in a study of shared clonotypes between healthy human individuals. Here immunoSEQ multiplex PCR was the method, and the copy in TCRdb shows in-frame clones only, minus some. The sample yields hundreds of thousands of clones, around 78% seen once. What was sequenced was memory CD4+ T cells sorted from blood. These receptors originate from a woman aged 25-40 years in good health. Both conserved end residues are trimmed from each CDR3.

len	v_gene	j_gene	CDR3aa
13	TRBV29-1	TRBJ2-3	SVPRDRIYTDTQY
13	TRBV11-3	TRBJ1-5	ASSSKAGGNQPQH
13	TRBV10-3	TRBJ2-1	AISPRGPPYNEQF
11	TRBV15	TRBJ2-2	ATSRELVGELF
13	TRBV7-9	TRBJ1-1	ASSSPGHLNTEAF
15	TRBV6-1	TRBJ2-7	AISEARDTQSSYEQY
10	TRBV19	TRBJ2-1	ASSNQGNEQF
15	TRBV25-1	TRBJ2-1	ASSASGSGISHNEQF
11	TRBV7-6	TRBJ2-1	ASSGGGRDEQF
12	TRBV25-1	TRBJ2-2	ASRSNRGTGELF
11	TRBV7-3	TRBJ2-1	ASSLTGINEQF
14	TRBV5-8	TRBJ1-5	ASSPGPGQEIQPQH
15	TRBV12-5	TRBJ2-2	ASGFARRGLYGGELF
13	TRBV18	TRBJ2-7	ASSPPSTGRDEQY
10	TRBV19	TRBJ1-5	ASDPGNQPQH
18	TRBV27	TRBJ2-6	ASSFSQPRLSNSGANVLT
11	TRBV7-2	TRBJ2-5	ASSADYPETQY
13	TRBV6-6	TRBJ2-3	ASSYQGQGTDTQY
13	TRBV6-1	TRBJ1-2	ASIPQEWGSYGYT
13	TRBV28	TRBJ2-7	ASSGAGGAHWEQY
16	TRBV6-1	TRBJ2-3	ASSELLTLAGGRDTQY
13	TRBV6-1	TRBJ2-7	ASSEGVVVTSEQY
13	TRBV15	TRBJ2-7	ATSADRLLLFEQY
10	TRBV30	TRBJ1-1	AWSVLGTSAF
13	TRBV5-1	TRBJ2-7	ASSLLGRSSYEQY
12	TRBV5-1	TRBJ2-3	ASSKLEATDTQY
11	TRBV6-1	TRBJ2-3	ASSESEWDTQY
13	TRBV5-1	TRBJ2-7	ASSWGDRDRGEQY
13	TRBV7-3	TRBJ2-7	ASSLTASGSHEQY